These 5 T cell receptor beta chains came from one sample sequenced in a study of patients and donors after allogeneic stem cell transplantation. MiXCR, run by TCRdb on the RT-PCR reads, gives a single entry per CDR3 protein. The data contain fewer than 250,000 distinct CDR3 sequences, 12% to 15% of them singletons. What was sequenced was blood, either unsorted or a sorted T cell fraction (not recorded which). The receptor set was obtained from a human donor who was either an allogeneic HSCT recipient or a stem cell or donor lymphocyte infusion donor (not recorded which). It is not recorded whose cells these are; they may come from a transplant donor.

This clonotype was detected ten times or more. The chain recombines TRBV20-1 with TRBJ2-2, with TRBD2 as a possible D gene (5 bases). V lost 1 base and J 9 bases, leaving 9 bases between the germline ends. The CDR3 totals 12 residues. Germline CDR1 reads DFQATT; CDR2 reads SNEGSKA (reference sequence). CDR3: CSARGGKWELFF. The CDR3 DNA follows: TGCAGTGCTAGAGGAGGGAAATGGGAGCTGTTTTTT.

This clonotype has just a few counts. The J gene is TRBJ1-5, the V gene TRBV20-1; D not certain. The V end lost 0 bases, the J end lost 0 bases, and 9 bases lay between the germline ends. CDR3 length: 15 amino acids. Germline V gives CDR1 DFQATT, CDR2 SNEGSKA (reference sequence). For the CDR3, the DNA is TGCAGTGCTAGAGATGCGGGAGTTAGCAATCAGCCCCAGCATTTT. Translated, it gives CSARDAGVSNQPQHF.

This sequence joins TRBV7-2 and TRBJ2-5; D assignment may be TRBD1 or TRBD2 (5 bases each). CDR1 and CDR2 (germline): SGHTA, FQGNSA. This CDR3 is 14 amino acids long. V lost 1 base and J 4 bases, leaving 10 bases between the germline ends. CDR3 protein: CASSLDFGGETQYF. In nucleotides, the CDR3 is TGTGCCAGCAGCTTAGACTTTGGGGGAGAGACCCAGTACTTC.

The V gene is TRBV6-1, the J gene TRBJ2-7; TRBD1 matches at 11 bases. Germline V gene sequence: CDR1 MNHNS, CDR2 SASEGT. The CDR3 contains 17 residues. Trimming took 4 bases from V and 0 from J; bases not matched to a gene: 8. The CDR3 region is CASSGRTGGLTSYEQYF. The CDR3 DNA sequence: TGTGCCAGCAGTGGGCGGACAGGGGGCCTAACCTCCTACGAGCAGTACTTC.

CDR3 nucleotides: TGCGCCAGCAGCCCCAGGGCGTTTGGTTCCTACGAGCAGTACTTC. It is translated as CASSPRAFGSYEQYF. The V call is TRBV5-1, the J call TRBJ2-7; tentatively, D is TRBD1 (5 bases). This CDR3 comprises 15 residues. Germline V gene sequence: CDR1 SGHRS, CDR2 YFSETQ. V lost 4 bases, J lost 1 base, and 15 bases lay in between.